Detailed here is one T cell receptor (beta chain). This specimen comes from a study of blood T cell repertoires in COVID-19. In the original processing: Reference gene primer amplification gave nucleated cell count estimates. Profiling relied on immunoSEQ multiplex PCR, and the TCRdb table lists in-frame clones only, not all of them. D and trimming come from the DNA, and the V and J calls and clone size come from that table. The sample records fewer than 250,000 clones, 70% to 90% being singletons. Germline V gene sequence: CDR1 MDHEN, CDR2 SYDVKM. V was pared by 5 bases and J by 7 bases, with 5 bases of the junction left unmatched. The CDR3 contains 14 residues.

The sequence was obtained from a man aged 30 to 39 with acute or convalescent COVID-19. Sequencing was performed on peripheral blood. This chain links TRBV28 with TRBJ1-6; 7 bases fit TRBD1. The CDR3, as DNA: TGTGCCAGCAGTAACAGGGGTCGGAATTCACCCCTCCACTTT. Protein: CASSNRGRNSPLHF.